Described below is a single T cell receptor (beta chain) sequence and its context. Its specificity is unknown. Some clones are missing from TCRdb's copy, which holds only in-frame ones; the method was immunoSEQ multiplex PCR. The repertoire consists of 75,000 to 95,000 clones, with approximately 90% occurring once and the leading ten covering 15%. The sample originates from a study of T cells in localized non-small cell lung cancer. Study-wide results and limits: Uninvolved adjacent lung had higher T cell clonality than tumor and all other tissues.

The receptor was derived from a man aged 35 to 70 with stage I squamous cell lung carcinoma. Source: peripheral blood, taken before any cancer treatment.

The CDR3 loop is CASRKGTSGKQETQYF. CDR3 sequence (DNA): TGCGCCAGCAGGAAGGGGACTAGCGGGAAACAAGAGACCCAGTACTTC. The chain is built from TRBV5-1 and TRBJ2-5; 13 bases match TRBD2. Germline V gene sequence: CDR1 SGHRS, CDR2 YFSETQ. The CDR3 covers 16 residues. The V and J ends lost 5 bases and 2 bases, in that order; junction bases with no gene match: 6.